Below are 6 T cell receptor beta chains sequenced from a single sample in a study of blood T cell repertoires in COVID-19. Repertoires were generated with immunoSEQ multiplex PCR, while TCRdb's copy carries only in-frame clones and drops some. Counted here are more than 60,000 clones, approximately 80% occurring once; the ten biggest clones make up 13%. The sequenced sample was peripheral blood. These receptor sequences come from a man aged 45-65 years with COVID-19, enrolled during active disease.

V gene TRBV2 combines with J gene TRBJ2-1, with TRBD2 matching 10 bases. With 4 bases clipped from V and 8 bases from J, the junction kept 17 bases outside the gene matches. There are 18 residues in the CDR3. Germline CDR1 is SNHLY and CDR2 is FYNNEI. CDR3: CASSGSEGAGGQRHEQFF. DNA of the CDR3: TGTGCCAGCAGTGGTTCAGAGGGAGCGGGGGGGCAGAGGCATGAGCAGTTCTTC.

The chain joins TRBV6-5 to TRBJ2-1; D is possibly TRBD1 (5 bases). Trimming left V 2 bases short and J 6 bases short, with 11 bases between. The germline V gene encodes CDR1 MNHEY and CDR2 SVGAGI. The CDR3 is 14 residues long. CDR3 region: CASSYVGHSNEQFF. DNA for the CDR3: TGTGCCAGCAGTTACGTTGGACACTCCAATGAGCAGTTCTTC.

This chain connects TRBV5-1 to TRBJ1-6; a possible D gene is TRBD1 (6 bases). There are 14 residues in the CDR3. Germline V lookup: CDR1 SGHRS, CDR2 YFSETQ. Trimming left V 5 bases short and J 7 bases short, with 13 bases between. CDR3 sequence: CASRPGVDNSPLHF. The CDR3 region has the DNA TGCGCCAGCAGACCAGGGGTCGACAATTCACCCCTCCACTTT.

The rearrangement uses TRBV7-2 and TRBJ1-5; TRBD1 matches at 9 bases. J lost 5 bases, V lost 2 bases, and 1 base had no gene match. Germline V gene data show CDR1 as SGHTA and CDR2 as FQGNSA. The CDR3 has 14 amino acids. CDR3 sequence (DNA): TGTGCCAGCAGCTTAAGGGACAGGGATCAGCCCCAGCATTTT. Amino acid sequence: CASSLRDRDQPQHF.

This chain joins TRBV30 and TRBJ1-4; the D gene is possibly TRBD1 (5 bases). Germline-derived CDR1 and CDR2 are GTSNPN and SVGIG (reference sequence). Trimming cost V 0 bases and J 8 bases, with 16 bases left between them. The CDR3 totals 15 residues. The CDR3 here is CAWSVLAGLGEKLFF. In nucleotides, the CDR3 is TGTGCCTGGAGTGTACTAGCAGGGCTGGGCGAAAAACTGTTTTTT.

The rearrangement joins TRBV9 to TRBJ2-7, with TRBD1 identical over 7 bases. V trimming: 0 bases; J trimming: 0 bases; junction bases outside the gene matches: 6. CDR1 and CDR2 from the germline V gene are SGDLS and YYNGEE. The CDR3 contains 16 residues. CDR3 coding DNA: TGTGCCAGCAGCGTAGGAGAGGGGGCCTTCTCCTACGAGCAGTACTTC. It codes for CASSVGEGAFSYEQYF.